This T cell receptor beta chain was retrieved from a study of blood T cell repertoires in COVID-19. Looking at the study overall: Sites in the United States, Italy and Spain provided acute and convalescent COVID-19 samples. PBMCs, B-cell-depleted T cells, or T cells provided the cDNA or gDNA that made up the material.

This clone was counted a few times. Data came from immunoSEQ multiplex PCR; TCRdb stores just in-frame clones and leaves some out. Of approximately 62,000 clones listed, 76% were seen once; the top ten hold 5.5% to 7%. With 5 bases removed from V and 4 bases from J, the gap between germline ends came to 14 bases. The length of the CDR3 is 14 residues. From germline, CDR1 is LGHDT and CDR2 YNNKEL (reference sequence). The sample was peripheral blood. The rearrangement links TRBV3-1 (or the pseudogene TRBV3-2) to TRBJ1-2, with a weak D call TRBD1 (6 bases). This TCR came from a woman between 50 and 59 years old with active or convalescent COVID-19. CDR3: CASSNGGRGYGYTF. CDR3 in DNA: TGTGCCAGCAGCAACGGGGGGCGCGGCTATGGCTACACCTTC.